This TCR beta chain emerged from a study of blood T cell repertoires in COVID-19. Study-wide context: Some COVID-19 samples were acute and others convalescent; all came from the United States, Italy and Spain. PBMCs, B-cell-depleted T cells, or T cells were the source of the cDNA or gDNA that made up the material.

This table comes from immunoSEQ multiplex PCR, and its TCRdb copy is limited to in-frame clones, with some not included. Seen here are over 95,000 clones, 85% to 90% observed once, and the top ten hold over 4%. Germline V gene sequence: CDR1 WNHNN, CDR2 SYGVQD (reference sequence). V lost 0 bases and J lost 4; bases outside the gene matches: 6. The CDR3 contains 17 residues. Sequencing input: peripheral blood. This sequence originates from a woman in her forties or fifties with acute or convalescent COVID-19. This rearrangement joins TRBV10-1 to TRBJ2-1; TRBD2 matches 10 bases. The CDR3 reads CASSESVAGGPYNEQFF. In nucleotides, the CDR3 is TGCGCCAGCAGTGAGTCTGTAGCGGGAGGCCCTTACAATGAGCAGTTCTTC.